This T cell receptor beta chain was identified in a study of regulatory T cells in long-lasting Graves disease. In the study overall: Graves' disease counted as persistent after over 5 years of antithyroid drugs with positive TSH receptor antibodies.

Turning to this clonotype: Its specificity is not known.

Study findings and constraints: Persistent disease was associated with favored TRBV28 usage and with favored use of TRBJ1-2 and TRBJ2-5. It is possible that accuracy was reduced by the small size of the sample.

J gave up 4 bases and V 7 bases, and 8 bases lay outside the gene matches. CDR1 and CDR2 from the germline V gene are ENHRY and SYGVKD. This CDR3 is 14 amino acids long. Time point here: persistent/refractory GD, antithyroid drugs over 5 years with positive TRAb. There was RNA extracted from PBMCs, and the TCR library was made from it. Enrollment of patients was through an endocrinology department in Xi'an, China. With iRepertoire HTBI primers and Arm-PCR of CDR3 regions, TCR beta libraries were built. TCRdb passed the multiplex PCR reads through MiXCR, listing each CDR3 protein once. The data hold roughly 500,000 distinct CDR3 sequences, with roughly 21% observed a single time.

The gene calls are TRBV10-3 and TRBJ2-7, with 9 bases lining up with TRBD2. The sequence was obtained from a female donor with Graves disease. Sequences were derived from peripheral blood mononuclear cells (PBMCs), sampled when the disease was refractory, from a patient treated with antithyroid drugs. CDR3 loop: CAITDPGLAYEQYF. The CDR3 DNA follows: TGTGCCATCACCGACCCGGGACTAGCTTACGAGCAGTACTTC.